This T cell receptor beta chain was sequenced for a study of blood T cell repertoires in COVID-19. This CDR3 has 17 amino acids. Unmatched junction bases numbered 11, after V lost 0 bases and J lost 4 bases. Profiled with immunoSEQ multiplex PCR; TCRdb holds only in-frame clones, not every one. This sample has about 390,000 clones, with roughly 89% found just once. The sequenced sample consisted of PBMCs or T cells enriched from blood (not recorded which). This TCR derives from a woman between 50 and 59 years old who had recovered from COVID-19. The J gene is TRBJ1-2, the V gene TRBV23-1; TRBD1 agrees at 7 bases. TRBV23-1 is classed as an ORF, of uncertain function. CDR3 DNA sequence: TGCGCCAGCAGTCAATCATTGAGAGGGGGCTGGGGCTATGGCTACACCTTC. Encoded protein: CASSQSLRGGWGYGYTF.